The 23 T cell receptor beta chains presented below share a single source sample, sequenced in a study of cytomegalovirus exposure and HLA in healthy donors. PCR involved 60 Vbeta and 13 Jbeta primers. Using immunoSEQ multiplex PCR, the repertoire was profiled, and TCRdb retains in-frame clones only, with some absent. The data show tens of thousands of clones, and the top ten clones hold 3% to 4.5%. The source material was PBMCs. These receptors all come from a man aged 40-49 years in good health and CMV-seronegative.

As to this clone: At one of its ends the junction is not consistent with the germline gene, which may arise from a read error. V usage is TRBV30 and J usage is TRBJ2-1; no clear D gene. This CDR3 is 11 amino acids long. Germline-derived CDR1 and CDR2 are GTSNPN and SVGIG (reference sequence). In nucleotides, the CDR3 is TGTGCCTGTGTCTCCGACAATGAGCAGTTCTTC. Its protein is CACVSDNEQFF. Full variable domain (rest looked up from reference TRBV30 and TRBJ2-1): SQTIHQWPATLVQPVGSPLSLECTVEGTSNPNLYWYRQAAGRGLQLLFYSVGIGQISSEVPQNLSASRPQDRQFILSSKKLLLSDSGFYLCACVSDNEQFFGPGTRLTVL.

The V call is TRBV13, the J call TRBJ2-2, with 7 bases fitting TRBD2. The V gene end was trimmed by 5 bases and the J gene end by 6 bases; junction bases not matched to a gene: 12. Germline V gene data show CDR1 as PRHDT and CDR2 as FYEKMQ (reference sequence). This CDR3 region has 16 residues. The CDR3 DNA reads as TGTGCCAGCAGCCCCAGGGACCGCCGGGGGGCCGGGGAGCTGTTTTTT. Its translation is CASSPRDRRGAGELFF. The whole variable domain, filled in from reference TRBV13 and TRBJ2-2, reads AAGVIQSPRHLIKEKRETATLKCYPIPRHDTVYWYQQGPGQDPQFLISFYEKMQSDKGSIPDRFSAQQFSDYHSELNMSSLELGDSALYFCASSPRDRRGAGELFFGEGSRLTVL.

The rearrangement uses TRBV7-3 and TRBJ2-3; no reliable D call. Per the germline V gene, CDR1 is SGHTA and CDR2 is FQGTGA. CDR3 length: 14 residues. V was shortened by 5 bases and J by 0 bases, with 9 bases between the two germline ends. CDR3 in amino acids: CASSRVPSTDTQYF. The CDR3 region has the DNA TGTGCCAGCAGCCGCGTACCTAGCACAGATACGCAGTATTTT.

V is TRBV7-6 and J is TRBJ1-2; D possibly corresponds to TRBD1 (6 bases). Germline CDR1 is SGHVS and CDR2 is FNYEAQ. This CDR3 comprises 13 residues. V lost 6 bases and J lost 3, with 11 bases in between. The CDR3 nucleotides read TGTGCCAGCAGTGCAGGGGTTGACTATGGCTACACCTTC. Its protein is CASSAGVDYGYTF.

This sequence joins TRBV10-1 and TRBJ2-3; D might be TRBD2 (6 bases). This CDR3 has 10 amino acids. The V gene lost 9 bases and the J gene lost 5 bases, with 6 bases spanning the gap. CDR1 WNHNN and CDR2 SYGVQD come from the germline V gene (reference sequence). The CDR3 sequence is CARAGDTQYF. CDR3 nucleotide sequence: TGCGCCAGAGCGGGAGATACGCAGTATTTT.

The chain combines TRBV7-9 with TRBJ2-5; 15 bases match TRBD2. The closer fit of TRBJ2-7 to the DNA end suggests the J call may be wrong. The CDR3 covers 16 residues. Germline V CDR1 and CDR2: SEHNR, FQNEAQ (reference sequence). As DNA, the CDR3 is TGTGCCAGCAGCTCGGGGACTAGCGGGAGGTCCTACGAGCAGTACTTC. Translated, it gives CASSSGTSGRSYEQYF.

This chain joins TRBV14 and TRBJ2-5; 12 bases are a match to TRBD2. After removal of 3 bases from V and 4 bases from J, the junction contained 0 bases not matched to a gene. The CDR3 is 14 residues long. CDR1 is SGHDN and CDR2 is FVKESK in the germline V gene. CDR3 loop: CASSQGLAGETQYF. In DNA, the CDR3 is TGTGCCAGCAGCCAGGGACTAGCGGGAGAGACCCAGTACTTC.

CDR3 protein: CSVGRTGAYEQYF. The CDR3 region has the DNA TGCAGCGTTGGACGGACAGGCGCCTACGAGCAGTACTTC. The J gene is TRBJ2-7, the V gene TRBV29-1; 7 nucleotides match TRBD1. Germline V gene lookup returns CDR1 SQVTM and CDR2 ANQGSEA. The ends lost 4 bases at V and 2 bases at J; junction bases unmatched: 5. This CDR3 contains 13 residues.

The chain couples TRBV19 to TRBJ2-1; D perhaps matches TRBD2 (6 bases). The CDR3 contains 15 residues. The germline CDR1 and CDR2 sequences are LNHDA and SQIVND (reference sequence). V shed 5 bases and J shed 2 bases, with 13 bases lying between them. The CDR3 DNA reads as TGTGCCAGTAGTCTCCAGCCTAGCGCCTACAATGAGCAGTTCTTC. Translating it yields CASSLQPSAYNEQFF.

V gene TRBV5-1 combines with J gene TRBJ2-5; weak D call: TRBD2 (6 bases). V was clipped by 4 bases and J by 2 bases, with 9 bases between them. The CDR3 loop spans 13 amino acids. Per the germline V gene, CDR1 is SGHRS and CDR2 is YFSETQ. The CDR3 protein is CASSRDSQETQYF. In DNA, the CDR3 is TGCGCCAGCAGCCGGGACTCACAAGAGACCCAGTACTTC. Combining the CDR3 with reference TRBV5-1 and TRBJ2-5 gives the whole variable domain KAGVTQTPRYLIKTRGQQVTLSCSPISGHRSVSWYQQTPGQGLQFLFEYFSETQRNKGNFPGRFSGRQFSNSRSEMNVSTLELGDSALYLCASSRDSQETQYFGPGTRLLVL.

V is TRBV18 and J is TRBJ2-7; D perhaps matches TRBD2 (5 bases). This CDR3 contains 13 residues. The V gene lost 6 bases and the J gene lost 5 bases, with 14 bases spanning the gap. Germline lookup yields CDR1 KGHSH and CDR2 LQKENI. In nucleotides, the CDR3 is TGTGCCAGCTCCGCCCGCCCGGGGAACGAGCAGTACTTC. It specifies CASSARPGNEQYF.

The V call is TRBV29-1, the J call TRBJ1-1, with D possibly being TRBD1 (6 bases). Trimming stripped 7 bases from V and 1 base from J, with 16 bases between. The CDR3 runs to 14 residues. CDR1 and CDR2 from the germline V gene are SQVTM and ANQGSEA. CDR3 DNA sequence: TGCAGCGGCGCCAGGGGTTCGACGAACACTGAAGCTTTCTTT. It encodes CSGARGSTNTEAFF. Looking up the rest from reference TRBV29-1 and TRBJ1-1 gives the full variable domain: SAVISQKPSRDICQRGTSLTIQCQVDSQVTMMFWYRQQPGQSLTLIATANQGSEATYESGFVIDKFPISRPNLTFSTLTVSNMSPEDSSIYLCSGARGSTNTEAFFGQGTRLTVV.

This chain connects TRBV6-1 to TRBJ2-7; a weak D match, TRBD1 (5 bases). V gave up 3 bases and J gave up 5 bases, with 11 bases separating them. The germline V gene has CDR1 MNHNS and CDR2 SASEGT. This CDR3 spans 13 amino acids. The CDR3, as DNA: TGTGCCAGCAGTGATCTACAGGTAGACGAGCAGTACTTC. Translation: CASSDLQVDEQYF.

This chain joins TRBV5-1 and TRBJ2-3; 11 bases are shared with TRBD1. The junction had 4 bases not matched to a gene; V was cut back by 3 bases and J by 1 base. The germline V gene encodes CDR1 SGHRS and CDR2 YFSETQ. The CDR3 covers 16 residues. CDR3 amino acids: CASSSRTGGGTDTQYF. For the CDR3, the DNA is TGCGCCAGCAGCTCCCGGACAGGGGGCGGCACAGATACGCAGTATTTT.

The genes are TRBV18 and TRBJ2-1; 12 bases map to TRBD2. CDR3 length: 18 residues. The J segment lost 0 bases and the V segment lost 4 bases, leaving 7 bases of the junction unmatched. Germline values: CDR1 KGHSH, CDR2 LQKENI. The CDR3 coding sequence is TGTGCCAGCTCACTACGACTAGCGGGAGTGAGCTCCTACAATGAGCAGTTCTTC. Amino acid sequence: CASSLRLAGVSSYNEQFF. The full variable domain, rest sourced from reference TRBV18 and TRBJ2-1, is NAGVMQNPRHLVRRRGQEARLRCSPMKGHSHVYWYRQLPEEGLKFMVYLQKENIIDESGMPKERFSAEFPKEGPSILRIQQVVRGDSAAYFCASSLRLAGVSSYNEQFFGPGTRLTVL.

The rearrangement uses TRBV6-5 and TRBJ1-1; TRBD1 matches 10 bases. Germline CDR1 MNHEY, CDR2 SVGAGI. The length of the CDR3 is 14 residues. V gave up 7 bases and J gave up 4 bases; unmatched junction bases: 6. The DNA of the CDR3 is TGTGCCAGCAAGAGGGACAGGGGTCGCACTGAAGCTTTCTTT. This gives the protein CASKRDRGRTEAFF.

The chain recombines TRBV7-9 with TRBJ1-1; tentatively, D is TRBD1 (5 bases). The germline gives CDR1 SEHNR, CDR2 FQNEAQ (reference sequence). The CDR3 runs to 14 residues. Deletions cut 10 bases from V and 1 base from J, with 16 bases between. CDR3 region: CATITKRGNTEAFF. The DNA for the CDR3 is TGTGCCACCATCACCAAAAGGGGGAACACTGAAGCTTTCTTT.

V gene TRBV28 combines with J gene TRBJ2-5; a possible D gene is TRBD2 (5 bases). This CDR3 is 13 amino acids long. V lost 5 bases and J lost 7, with 14 bases in between. The germline V gene encodes CDR1 MDHEN and CDR2 SYDVKM. The CDR3 loop reads CASSPNSAGTQYF. Here the CDR3 DNA reads TGTGCCAGCAGTCCGAATTCGGCGGGGACCCAGTACTTC. The variable domain in full, completed from reference TRBV28 and TRBJ2-5, reads DVKVTQSSRYLVKRTGEKVFLECVQDMDHENMFWYRQDPGLGLRLIYFSYDVKMKEKGDIPEGYSVSREKKERFSLILESASTNQTSMYLCASSPNSAGTQYFGPGTRLLVL.

J is TRBJ2-7 and V is TRBV30; TRBD2 matches 7 bases. The V segment lost 1 base and the J segment 7 bases; nucleotides outside the gene matches: 7. CDR1 GTSNPN and CDR2 SVGIG come from the germline V gene (reference sequence). CDR3 length: 13 residues. The CDR3 here is CAWSAGLVGEQYF. The CDR3, as DNA: TGTGCCTGGAGTGCCGGACTAGTCGGGGAGCAGTACTTC. Based on the CDR3 plus reference TRBV30 and TRBJ2-7, the full variable domain is SQTIHQWPATLVQPVGSPLSLECTVEGTSNPNLYWYRQAAGRGLQLLFYSVGIGQISSEVPQNLSASRPQDRQFILSSKKLLLSDSGFYLCAWSAGLVGEQYFGPGTRLTVT.

The chain carries TRBV25-1 and TRBJ1-3; no clear D gene. Looked up from germline, CDR1 is MGHDK and CDR2 is SYGVNS. V lost 4 bases and J lost 9, with 7 bases in between. The CDR3 sequence is 11 residues long. Written as DNA, the CDR3 is TGTGCCAGCAGTGCTTCTTTCACCATATATTTT. Its translation is CASSASFTIYF.

The chain combines TRBV30 with TRBJ2-3, with D hard to call. CDR1 and CDR2 (germline): GTSNPN, SVGIG (reference sequence). The CDR3 spans 13 residues. V was trimmed by 0 bases and J by 0 bases, leaving 4 bases between them. The CDR3 protein is CAWSVASTDTQYF. CDR3 nucleotide sequence: TGTGCCTGGAGTGTAGCTAGCACAGATACGCAGTATTTT.

The chain combines TRBV6-1 with TRBJ1-5; D gene unclear. Germline V gene sequence: CDR1 MNHNS, CDR2 SASEGT. The CDR3 has 14 amino acids. The ends were cut back, 5 bases at V and 7 bases at J, with 15 bases in the middle. The CDR3, as DNA: TGTGCCAGCAGTCCTAACCGTGCCCCCCAGCCCCAGCATTTT. It codes for CASSPNRAPQPQHF.

The chain couples TRBV28 to TRBJ2-1, with no clear D. This CDR3 has 16 residues. The V end lost 4 bases, the J end lost 0 bases, and 13 bases lay between the germline ends. Germline V lookup: CDR1 MDHEN, CDR2 SYDVKM. In DNA, the CDR3 is TGTGCCAGCAGTTCTCCTGGTACAGTCTCCTACAATGAGCAGTTCTTC. This codes for CASSSPGTVSYNEQFF.